This T cell receptor (beta chain) was recovered during a study of beta chain features in type 1 diabetes. Per germline, CDR1 SGDLS and CDR2 YYNGEE. This CDR3 is built from 15 residues. V shed 5 bases and J shed 0 bases, with 13 bases lying between them. Of the isolated RNA, all was reverse transcribed, and so the sequenced material was expressed TCRB transcripts. Approximately 3.7 million reads per sample on average were obtained from naive, central memory and regulatory T cell samples. Assay used: immunoSEQ multiplex PCR; TCRdb lists only in-frame clones, some missing. The sample lists 390,000 or so clones, 11% to 15% occurring once.

V and J are TRBV9 and TRBJ2-3; TRBD1 is a possible D gene (6 bases). The clonotype was recovered from a man aged 25 to 45 in good health. Sequences were obtained from naive CD4+ T cells from blood. CDR3 DNA: TGTGCCAGCAGTTCCGGGACACAAAGCACAGATACGCAGTATTTT. Translating it yields CASSSGTQSTDTQYF.